What follows are 2 T cell receptor beta chains derived from one specimen sequenced in a study of a mutant IDH1 vaccine in newly diagnosed glioma. The sample's time point: week 47, end of study. Vaccination used 300 ug of mutant IDH1 20-mer peptide per dose, with topical imiquimod. These receptors have no identified antigens. The table came from immunoSEQ multiplex PCR; TCRdb's copy has only in-frame clones and leaves some out. The sample holds around 30,000 clones, roughly four fifths seen once. The specimen was PBMCs, collected from a glioma patient whose treatment included an IDH1 peptide vaccine. These receptors came from a man aged 25-40 years with glioma.

The genes are TRBV27 and TRBJ2-6, with D perhaps TRBD2 (7 bases). In germline, CDR1 is MNHEY, CDR2 SMNVEV (reference sequence). The CDR3 is 17 amino acids. V was cut by 6 bases and J by 0 bases, with 15 bases left in between. CDR3: CASSPGGAGSGANVLTF. The CDR3 coding sequence is TGTGCCAGCAGCCCTGGGGGGGCAGGCTCTGGGGCCAACGTCCTGACTTTC.

The CDR3 spells CAWLSPPSYEQYF. In DNA, the CDR3 is TGTGCCTGGCTGAGCCCGCCCTCCTACGAGCAGTACTTC. The chain uses TRBV30 and TRBJ2-7; D is ambiguous. The CDR3 runs 13 residues. V shed 5 bases and J shed 0 bases, with 11 bases lying between them. Germline V gives CDR1 GTSNPN, CDR2 SVGIG (reference sequence).